A single sample is the source of the 18 T cell receptor beta chains below, sequenced in a study of T cells in women clearing cervical HPV infection (dated by TCRdb to between 2017 and 2018). Library prep was done by the immunoSEQ multiplex PCR assay. Not all clones reach the TCRdb copy of this immuneACCESS table, which keeps in-frame sequences only. Checked studies attribute under half of the gap to unresolved V genes and leave the rest unexplained. The record for this sample contains about 20,000 clones. The biggest ten clones account for about 3.3% of the sample. Sequenced sample: blood buffy coat. These receptors were taken from a woman aged 18-69 years with a cervical HPV16 infection that either progressed to CIN3+ or cleared (not recorded which).

In regard to this clone: The CDR3 end lies 3 residues beyond the end of the read and is filled in from the germline J gene. The chain recombines TRBV7-3 with TRBJ2-5; 10 bases line up with TRBD2. V dropped 4 bases and J dropped 3; count of bases not matched to a gene: 8. The CDR3 contains 16 residues. Germline values: CDR1 SGHTA, CDR2 FQGTGA. The CDR3 bases that were read are TGTGCCAGCAGCTCGACGGGTCTAGCGGGGGAAGAGACC. Translating gives CASSSTGLAGEET. The entire CDR3 protein is CASSSTGLAGEETQYF.

Concerning this clone: The observed sequence ends 3 residues before the CDR3 terminus, with the missing tail filled in from the germline J gene. V and J are TRBV20-1 and TRBJ2-1, with 10 bases lining up with TRBD2. J lost 4 bases, V lost 0 bases, and 12 bases had no gene match. This CDR3 has 18 residues. From germline, CDR1 is DFQATT and CDR2 SNEGSKA (reference sequence). Incomplete CDR3 DNA: TGCAGTGCTAGAGATCCGGGCCTAGCGGGGGCCAGTTACAATGAG. It is translated as CSARDPGLAGASYNE. From start to end, the CDR3 is CSARDPGLAGASYNEQFF.

With respect to this clone: Coverage ceases 3 residues before the CDR3 finishes, and the germline J gene fills in the end. The rearrangement uses TRBV7-9 and TRBJ1-1, with 8 bases fitting TRBD1. The germline V gene has CDR1 SEHNR and CDR2 FQNEAQ (reference sequence). There are 14 residues in the CDR3. The covered CDR3 bases are TGTGCCAGCAGCTTAATTACAGGGGGAGAGAAA. As protein: CASSLITGGEK. The CDR3 reads in full as CASSLITGGEKAFF.

Regarding this clone: Read sequence stops 3 residues before the CDR3 end, and the germline J gene provides the missing end. The chain combines TRBV2 with TRBJ2-1; 13 bases are shared with TRBD2. CDR1 is SNHLY and CDR2 is FYNNEI in the germline V gene. Trimming at V came to 7 bases and at J to 8 bases, leaving 11 bases not matched to a gene. The CDR3 is 16 residues long. CDR3 residues: CASTTTGLAGIHEQFF. CDR3 DNA, as far as it was read: TGTGCCAGCACCACCACGGGACTAGCGGGGATCCATGAG. The entire variable domain, with the rest obtained from reference TRBV2 and TRBJ2-1, is as follows: EPEVTQTPSHQVTQMGQEVILRCVPISNHLYFYWYRQILGQKVEFLVSFYNNEISEKSEIFDDQFSVERPDGSNFTLKIRSTKLEDSAMYFCASTTTGLAGIHEQFFGPGTRLTVL.

Details on this clone: The read is 3 residues too short to cover the CDR3 end, so that end is filled in from the germline J gene. The rearrangement uses TRBV2 and TRBJ2-1; perhaps TRBD1 as D (7 bases). CDR1 and CDR2 from the germline V gene are SNHLY and FYNNEI. There are 16 residues in the CDR3. Trimming stripped 7 bases from V and 4 bases from J, with 20 bases between. The CDR3: CASKYSTGAGYNEQFF. CDR3 DNA (partial): TGTGCCAGCAAGTATTCAACAGGGGCGGGATACAATGAG.

CDR3 DNA, as far as it was read: TGTGCCAGCAGCCGTGTCTCTGGGGCCAACGTC. Its translation is CASSRVSGANV. The full CDR3 protein reads CASSRVSGANVLTF. This rearrangement joins TRBV11-1 to TRBJ2-6, with D uncertain. The missing CDR3 end, 3 residues past where the read stops, is filled in from the germline J gene. CDR3 length: 14 residues. Germline V gene sequence: CDR1 SGHAT, CDR2 FQDESV (reference sequence). Trimming pared 5 bases from V and 0 bases from J, leaving 5 bases between.

The DNA read from the CDR3 is TGTGCCAGTAGGAAAGGGACTGGCGGTTTTGGGTCCTACGAG. Translation: CASRKGTGGFGSYE. The full-length CDR3 reads as CASRKGTGGFGSYEQYF. The chain combines TRBV19 with TRBJ2-7, with TRBD2 as a possible D gene (6 bases). The read gets to within 3 residues of the CDR3 end, and the germline J gene fills in the rest. This CDR3 contains 17 residues. V was shortened by 6 bases and J by 1 base, with 22 bases between the two germline ends. Germline V gene sequence: CDR1 LNHDA, CDR2 SQIVND (reference sequence).

Of note for this clone: Sequence at one end of the junction differs from germline and may be a read error. The read ends 3 residues shy of where the CDR3 ends; the end is completed using the germline J gene. The V and J genes are TRBV4-2 and TRBJ2-7; D gene uncertain. The CDR3 runs to 17 residues. Germline lookup yields CDR1 LGHNA and CDR2 YNFKEQ. The CDR3 here is CASNLKGRSPPFYEQYF. CDR3 DNA, as far as it was read: TGCGCCAGCAACCTTAAGGGTCGGAGCCCTCCTTTCTACGAG.

Comments on this clone: The CDR3 end is not reached by the read, which stops 3 residues before it; the germline J gene fills it in. The chain uses TRBV18 and TRBJ2-7, with TRBD1 matching 7 bases. V shed 6 bases, J shed 0 bases, and the junction held 2 bases outside the gene matches. Germline V CDR1 and CDR2: KGHSH, LQKENI. This CDR3 is built from 13 residues. The sequenced part of the CDR3 DNA is TGTGCCAGCTCTCGGGACAGCTCCTACGAG. Its translation is CASSRDSSYE. The entire CDR3 is CASSRDSSYEQYF. The full variable domain, completed using reference TRBV18 and TRBJ2-7, is NAGVMQNPRHLVRRRGQEARLRCSPMKGHSHVYWYRQLPEEGLKFMVYLQKENIIDESGMPKERFSAEFPKEGPSILRIQQVVRGDSAAYFCASSRDSSYEQYFGPGTRLTVT.

Incomplete CDR3 DNA: TGCAGTGCTGGACAGGGGGCTGGAGGC. It is translated as CSAGQGAGG. The entire CDR3 protein reads CSAGQGAGGYTF. This sequence joins TRBV20-1 and TRBJ1-2, with 11 bases that match TRBD1. From the germline J gene comes the end of the CDR3, since the read stops 3 residues before it. From germline, CDR1 is DFQATT and CDR2 SNEGSKA (reference sequence). The CDR3 runs 12 residues.

Remarks on this clone: The CDR3 end lies 3 residues beyond the end of the read and is filled in from the germline J gene. The chain carries TRBV20-1 and TRBJ2-7; 11 bases agree with TRBD2. Germline V CDR1 and CDR2: DFQATT, SNEGSKA (reference sequence). Trimming removed 0 bases from V and 4 bases from J; junction bases left unmatched: 2. The CDR3 consists of 14 residues. The part of the CDR3 DNA that was read is TGCAGTGCTAGAGATGCTAGCGGGGGGTACGAG. As protein: CSARDASGGYE. The whole CDR3 reads CSARDASGGYEQYF.

A remark on this clone: The read comes to an end 3 residues before the CDR3 does, leaving the germline J gene to fill in the end. This chain uses TRBV5-1 with TRBJ1-1; 7 bases agree with TRBD1. Unmatched junction bases numbered 8, after V lost 0 bases and J lost 3 bases. This CDR3 is 16 amino acids long. Germline V gives CDR1 SGHRS, CDR2 YFSETQ. Here the CDR3 reads CASSLVGGELYTEAFF. The sequenced part of the CDR3 DNA is TGCGCCAGCAGCTTGGTAGGGGGCGAATTGTACACTGAA.

Details on this clone: Sequencing ends 3 residues short of the CDR3 end; the germline J gene provides the rest. The rearrangement uses TRBV30 and TRBJ2-7; D is unclear. The CDR3 length is 14 residues. V was trimmed by 3 bases and J by 6 bases, leaving 18 bases between them. Germline values: CDR1 GTSNPN, CDR2 SVGIG (reference sequence). Partial CDR3 DNA: TGTGCCTGGAGCCCCCGCGGCGGCCGTACCGAG. Amino acid sequence: CAWSPRGGRTE. The CDR3 in its entirety is CAWSPRGGRTEQYF.

Of note for this clone: The CDR3 extends 3 residues past the end of the read, so its final part is completed from the germline J gene. This chain links TRBV30 with TRBJ2-1; a possible D gene is TRBD1 (5 bases). Germline CDR1 and CDR2: GTSNPN and SVGIG (reference sequence). The CDR3 is 15 amino acids. Trimming took off 0 bases at V and 4 bases at J, with 13 bases between the two ends. The CDR3 here is CAWSVKQAIYNEQFF. The CDR3 DNA, read in part, is TGTGCCTGGAGTGTAAAACAGGCTATTTACAATGAG.

Concerning this clone: The DNA ends 3 residues before the CDR3 does, and the rest of the CDR3 is filled in from the germline J gene. The J gene is TRBJ2-2, the V gene TRBV29-1; 7 bases line up with TRBD1. Trimming cost V 6 bases and J 1 base; bases outside gene matches: 5. Germline CDR1 SQVTM, CDR2 ANQGSEA. This CDR3 spans 14 amino acids. The part of the CDR3 DNA that was read is TGCAGCGTCGCGGACAGGCGGAACACCGGGGAG. It yields the protein CSVADRRNTGE. The full CDR3 sequence reads CSVADRRNTGELFF.

Incomplete CDR3 DNA: TGTGCCAGCAGCCTACGGGGGAGCGGGGGGGCGGGTGAG. Protein sequence: CASSLRGSGGAGE. The entire CDR3 is CASSLRGSGGAGEQFF. The chain carries TRBV6-2 or TRBV6-3 and TRBJ2-1; 10 nucleotides align to TRBD2. The read terminates 3 residues before the CDR3 end, so the remaining end is supplied by the germline J gene. The J segment lost 9 bases and the V segment lost 6 bases, leaving 14 bases of the junction unmatched. The CDR3 runs to 16 residues. From germline, CDR1 is MNHEY and CDR2 SVGEGT.

The sequenced CDR3 bases are TGCAGTGCTAGTTTGGGACTAGCGGGAGATACG. It is translated as CSASLGLAGDT. The full CDR3 protein is CSASLGLAGDTQYF. The J gene is TRBJ2-3, the V gene TRBV20-1, with 12 nucleotides matching TRBD2. The read comes to an end 3 residues before the CDR3 does, leaving the germline J gene to fill in the end. CDR3 length: 14 amino acids. Germline lookup yields CDR1 DFQATT and CDR2 SNEGSKA (reference sequence). After removal of 3 bases from V and 5 bases from J, the junction contained 3 bases not matched to a gene.

As regards this clone: The CDR3 end falls 3 residues outside the read, so it is completed with the germline J gene. The chain has TRBV2 and TRBJ1-5; tentative D call: TRBD1 (6 bases). The V end lost 8 bases, the J end lost 2 bases, and 13 bases lay between the germline ends. CDR1 and CDR2 (germline): SNHLY, FYNNEI. CDR3 length: 14 amino acids. The CDR3 spells CASGGGGGNQPQHF. The part of the CDR3 DNA that was read is TGTGCCAGCGGGGGGGGCGGGGGCAATCAGCCC.